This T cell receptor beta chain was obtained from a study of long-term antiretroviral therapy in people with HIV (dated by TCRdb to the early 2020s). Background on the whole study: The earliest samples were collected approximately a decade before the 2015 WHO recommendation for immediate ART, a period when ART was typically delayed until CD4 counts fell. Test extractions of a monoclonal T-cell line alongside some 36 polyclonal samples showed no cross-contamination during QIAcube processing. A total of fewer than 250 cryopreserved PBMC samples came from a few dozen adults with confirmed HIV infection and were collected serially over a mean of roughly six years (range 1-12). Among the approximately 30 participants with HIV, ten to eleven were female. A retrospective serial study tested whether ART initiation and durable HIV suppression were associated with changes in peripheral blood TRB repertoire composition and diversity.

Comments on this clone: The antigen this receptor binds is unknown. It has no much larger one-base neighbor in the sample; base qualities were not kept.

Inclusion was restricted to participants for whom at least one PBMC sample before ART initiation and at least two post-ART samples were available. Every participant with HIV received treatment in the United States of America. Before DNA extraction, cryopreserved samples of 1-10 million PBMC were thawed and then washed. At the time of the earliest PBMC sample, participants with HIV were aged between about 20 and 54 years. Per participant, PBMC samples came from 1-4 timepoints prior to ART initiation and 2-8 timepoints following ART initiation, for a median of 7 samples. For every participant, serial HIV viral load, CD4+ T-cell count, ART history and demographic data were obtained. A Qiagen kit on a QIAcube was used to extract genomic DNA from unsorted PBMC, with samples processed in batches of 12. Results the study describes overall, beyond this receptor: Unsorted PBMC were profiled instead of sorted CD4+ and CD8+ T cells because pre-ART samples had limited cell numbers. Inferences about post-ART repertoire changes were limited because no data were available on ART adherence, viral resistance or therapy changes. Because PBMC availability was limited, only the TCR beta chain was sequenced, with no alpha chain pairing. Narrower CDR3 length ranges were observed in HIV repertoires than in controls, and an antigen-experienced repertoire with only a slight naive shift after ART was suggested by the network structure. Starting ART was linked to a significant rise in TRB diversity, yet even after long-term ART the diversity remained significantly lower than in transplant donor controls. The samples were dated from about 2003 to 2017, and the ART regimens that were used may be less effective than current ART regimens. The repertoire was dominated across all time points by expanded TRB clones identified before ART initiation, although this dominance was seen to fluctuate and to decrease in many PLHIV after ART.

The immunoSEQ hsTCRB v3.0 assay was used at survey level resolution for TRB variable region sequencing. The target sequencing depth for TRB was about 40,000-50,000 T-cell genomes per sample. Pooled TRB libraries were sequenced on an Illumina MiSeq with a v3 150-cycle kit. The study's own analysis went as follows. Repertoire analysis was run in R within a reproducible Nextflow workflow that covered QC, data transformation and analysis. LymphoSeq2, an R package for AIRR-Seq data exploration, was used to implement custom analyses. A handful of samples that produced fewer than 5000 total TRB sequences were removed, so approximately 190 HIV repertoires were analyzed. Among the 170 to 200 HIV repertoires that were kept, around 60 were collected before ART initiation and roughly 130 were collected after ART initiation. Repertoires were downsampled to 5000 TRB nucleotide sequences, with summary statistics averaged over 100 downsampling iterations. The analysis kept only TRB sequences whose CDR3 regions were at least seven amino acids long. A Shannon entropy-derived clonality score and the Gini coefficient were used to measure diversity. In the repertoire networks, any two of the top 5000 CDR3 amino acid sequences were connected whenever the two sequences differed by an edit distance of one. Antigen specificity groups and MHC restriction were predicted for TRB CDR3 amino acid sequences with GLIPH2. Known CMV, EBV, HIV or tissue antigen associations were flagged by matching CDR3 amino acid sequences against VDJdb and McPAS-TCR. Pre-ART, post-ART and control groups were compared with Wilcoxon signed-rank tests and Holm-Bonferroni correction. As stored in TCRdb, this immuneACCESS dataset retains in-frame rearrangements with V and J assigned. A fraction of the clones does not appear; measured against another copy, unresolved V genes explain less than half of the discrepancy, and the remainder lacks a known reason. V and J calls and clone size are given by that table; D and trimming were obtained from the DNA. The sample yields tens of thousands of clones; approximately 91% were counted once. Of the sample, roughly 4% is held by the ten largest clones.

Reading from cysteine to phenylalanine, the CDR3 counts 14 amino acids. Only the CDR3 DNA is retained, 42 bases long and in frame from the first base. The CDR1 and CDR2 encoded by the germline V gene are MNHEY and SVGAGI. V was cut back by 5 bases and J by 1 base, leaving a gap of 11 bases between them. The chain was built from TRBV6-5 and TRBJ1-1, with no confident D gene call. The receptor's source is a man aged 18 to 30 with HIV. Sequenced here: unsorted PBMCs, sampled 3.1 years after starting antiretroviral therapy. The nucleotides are TGTGCCAGCAGTGACTTCCAAAAGAACACTGAAGCTTTCTTT. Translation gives CASSDFQKNTEAFF.